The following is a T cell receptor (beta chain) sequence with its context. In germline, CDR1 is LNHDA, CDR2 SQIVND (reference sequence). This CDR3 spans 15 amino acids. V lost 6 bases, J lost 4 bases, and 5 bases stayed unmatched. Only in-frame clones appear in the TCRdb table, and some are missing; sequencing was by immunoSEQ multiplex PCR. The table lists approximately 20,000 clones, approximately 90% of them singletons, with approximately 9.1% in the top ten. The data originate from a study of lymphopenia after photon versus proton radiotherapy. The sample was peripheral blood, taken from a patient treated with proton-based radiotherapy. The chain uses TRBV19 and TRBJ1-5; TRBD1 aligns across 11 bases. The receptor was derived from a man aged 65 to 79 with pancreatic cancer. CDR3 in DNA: TGTGCCAGTAGAAAAGGGACAGGGGGGAATCAGCCCCAGCATTTT. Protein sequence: CASRKGTGGNQPQHF.